This is a list of T cell receptor beta chains from one sample in a study of blood T cell repertoires in COVID-19. Sequencing used immunoSEQ multiplex PCR; TCRdb keeps in-frame clones, though not all of them. The table includes hundreds of thousands of clones, roughly 90% detected once. Sequencing was performed on peripheral blood. These receptors were collected from a human donor in a cohort sampled during active COVID-19. Both conserved end residues are part of each CDR3. The D gene is left open where the match is weak.

J	V	D	CDR3	DNA
TRBJ2-6	TRBV9	-	CASSPGQTLPGANVLTF	TGTGCCAGCAGCCCGGGACAAACCTTGCCTGGGGCCAACGTCCTGACTTTC
TRBJ1-1	TRBV6-1	TRBD1	CASSEPGQGWTEAFF	TGTGCCAGCAGTGAACCGGGACAGGGGTGGACTGAAGCTTTCTTT
TRBJ1-1	TRBV27	TRBD1	CASSTTYRGQLGTEAFF	TGTGCCAGCAGTACTACATACAGGGGTCAGCTGGGTACTGAAGCTTTCTTT
TRBJ2-7	TRBV4-2	TRBD2	CASSLLGAGVHEQYF	TGTGCCAGCAGCCTCCTAGGGGCGGGAGTACACGAGCAGTACTTC
TRBJ1-1	TRBV10-3	-	CAISERGNTEAFF	TGTGCCATCAGTGAGCGGGGTAACACTGAAGCTTTCTTT
TRBJ2-4	TRBV4-3	-	CASSQDQGHENIQYF	TGCGCCAGCAGCCAAGATCAGGGTCACGAAAACATTCAGTACTTC
TRBJ2-1	TRBV5-1	-	CASSLDGTASYNEQFF	TGCGCCAGCAGCTTGGATGGGACTGCCTCCTACAATGAGCAGTTCTTC
TRBJ1-5	TRBV4-1	TRBD1	CASSQGSGGFGNQPQHF	TGCGCCAGCAGCCAAGGGTCAGGGGGCTTTGGCAATCAGCCCCAGCATTTT
TRBJ2-2	TRBV24-1	-	CATSDTPQGRDTGELFF	TGTGCCACCAGTGATACACCTCAGGGGCGGGACACCGGGGAGCTGTTTTTT
TRBJ1-1	TRBV20-1	-	CSAMRVRAFF	TGCAGTGCTATGAGGGTTAGAGCTTTCTTT
TRBJ2-7	TRBV30	-	CAWSYNYEQYF	TGTGCCTGGAGTTACAACTACGAGCAGTACTTC
TRBJ2-7	TRBV5-5	TRBD2	CASELAVTYEQYF	TGTGCCAGCGAACTAGCGGTTACCTACGAGCAGTACTTC
TRBJ1-5	TRBV7-8	-	CASSLEWAPYSNQPQHF	TGTGCCAGCAGCTTAGAGTGGGCGCCCTATAGCAATCAGCCCCAGCATTTT
TRBJ1-6	TRBV5-8	TRBD1	CASNNRGRNSPLHF	TGTGCCAGCAATAACAGGGGCAGGAATTCACCCCTCCACTTT
TRBJ1-1	TRBV30	-	CAWSYPGGVNTEAFF	TGTGCCTGGAGTTACCCCGGGGGGGTGAACACTGAAGCTTTCTTT
TRBJ2-6	TRBV28	-	CASSLGGSGANVLTF	TGTGCCAGCAGTTTGGGGGGCTCTGGGGCCAACGTCCTGACTTTC
TRBJ2-1	TRBV6-5	TRBD1	CASRPPGQNEQFF	TGTGCCAGCAGACCCCCGGGACAGAATGAGCAGTTCTTC
TRBJ1-6	TRBV5-6	-	CASSLLDSRGLNSPLHF	TGTGCCAGCAGCCTCCTCGACAGCCGCGGCTTAAATTCACCCCTCCACTTT